This T cell receptor beta chain was sequenced during a study of CD8+ T cells in alopecia areata. About the research overall: Among treated patients, severity was scored by affected scalp area percentage.

Treatment noted: oral pan-JAK inhibitor, 5-10 mg twice daily. Remarks on this clone: Distinct nucleotide sequences in the sample also encode this CDR3.

Extracted RNA was reverse transcribed, and the resulting cDNA served as sequencing template. Produced via immunoSEQ multiplex PCR; TCRdb's table is partial and in-frame only. This sample has about 190,000 clones, with approximately 60% found just once. Germline CDR1 reads SGHRS; CDR2 reads YFSETQ. The CDR3 loop spans 15 amino acids. The V end was cut by 0 bases, the J end by 2 bases, with 9 bases between. This clonotype was obtained from a human donor with alopecia areata. The input for sequencing was CD4+ T cells sorted from blood, taken at week 4, from a patient treated with tofacitinib. The chain couples TRBV5-1 to TRBJ2-1; possible D gene TRBD2, 6 bases. The CDR3, as DNA: TGCGCCAGCAGCTTGGCGGGCGGGGCCTACAATGAGCAGTTCTTC. Its protein product is CASSLAGGAYNEQFF.